This TCR beta chain was identified in a study of shared clonotypes between healthy human individuals. Across the whole study: The cohort comprised a couple of women and a few men. Their ages spanned 18 to 49 years.

Deep was the level used in running the assay. Assay used: immunoSEQ multiplex PCR; TCRdb lists only in-frame clones, some missing. The profile shows 1 million to 1.3 million clones, approximately 80% of them singletons. Study-wide findings and caveats: Shared across several donors were around 5% of the naive CD4 clonotypes.

A word on this clone: Its antigen is undetermined.

The TCR was taken from a man aged 18-30 years in good health. Some clones in this sample may be carry-over from other donors' samples. The sequenced sample consisted of memory CD4+ T cells from PBMCs. The subset: CD45RA-negative fraction.

CDR3 nucleotides: TGTGCCAGCAGTACAGGGGAAAACTATGGCTACACCTTC. It codes for CASSTGENYGYTF. The rearrangement links TRBV28 to TRBJ1-2, with 7 bases that match TRBD1. This CDR3 has 13 residues. Per the germline V gene, CDR1 is MDHEN and CDR2 is SYDVKM. The trim removed 5 bases at V and 2 bases at J, leaving 2 bases unmatched.